This record covers a single T cell receptor (beta chain). In the original processing: Amplifying reference gene primers gave estimates of nucleated cell counts. Generated by immunoSEQ multiplex PCR, the TCRdb table keeps only in-frame clones and is missing some. V and J calls and clone size follow that table, whereas D and trimming were derived from the DNA. The sample contains some 170,000 clones, roughly 89% of which appear only once. The data derive from a study of blood T cell repertoires in COVID-19. Turning to the study itself: There were acute and convalescent COVID-19 samples, and they came from the United States, Italy and Spain. T cells, B-cell-depleted T cells, or PBMCs provided the cDNA or gDNA that served as material.

CDR1 and CDR2 (germline): MDHEN, SYDVKM. V was pared by 8 bases and J by 5 bases, with 9 bases between. This CDR3 comprises 12 residues. The origin of this receptor is a woman aged 55 to 70 who had recovered from COVID-19. This sequence joins TRBV28 and TRBJ1-4, with D unresolved. Input material: peripheral blood. Written as DNA, the CDR3 is TGTGCCAGCCGTCTAATGAATGAAAAACTGTTTTTT. Protein product: CASRLMNEKLFF. The full variable domain, in which reference TRBV28 and TRBJ1-4 provide the parts outside the CDR3, is DVKVTQSSRYLVKRTGEKVFLECVQDMDHENMFWYRQDPGLGLRLIYFSYDVKMKEKGDIPEGYSVSREKKERFSLILESASTNQTSMYLCASRLMNEKLFFGSGTQLSVL.